The 3 T cell receptor beta chains in this list originate from one sample, sequenced in a study of T cells in Graves' hyperthyroidism and ophthalmopathy. Amplified TCR beta CDR3 regions came from RNA transcripts. HTBI primers drove first-round RT-PCR of the TCR CDR3. Using its own MiXCR run on the multiplex PCR reads, TCRdb lists one record per CDR3 protein. Of around 500,000 distinct CDR3 sequences listed, 15% to 20% are singletons. Sample: blood. These receptors came from a woman younger than 45 with Graves' ophthalmopathy.

This clonotype was detected a few times. The DNA of the CDR3 is TGCAGCGTTAGAGGGGATGGGGAGACCCAGTACTTC. Its protein product is CSVRGDGETQYF. The rearrangement uses TRBV29-1 and TRBJ2-5; D is perhaps TRBD1 or TRBD2 (5 bases each). Germline-derived CDR1 and CDR2 are SQVTM and ANQGSEA. The CDR3 length is 12 residues. With 5 bases removed from V and 5 bases from J, the gap between germline ends came to 12 bases. Supplemented by reference TRBV29-1 and TRBJ2-5, the full variable domain reads SAVISQKPSRDICQRGTSLTIQCQVDSQVTMMFWYRQQPGQSLTLIATANQGSEATYESGFVIDKFPISRPNLTFSTLTVSNMSPEDSSIYLCSVRGDGETQYFGPGTRLLVL.

This clonotype was recorded many times. The chain carries TRBV5-5 and TRBJ2-7; TRBD2 aligns across 7 bases. Germline lookup yields CDR1 SGHKS and CDR2 YYEKEE (reference sequence). The J segment lost 6 bases and the V segment lost 2 bases, leaving 14 bases of the junction unmatched. There are 16 residues in the CDR3. In nucleotides, the CDR3 is TGTGCCAGCAGCTTAGGACCAACAGTGACGGGGGGCGAGCAGTACTTC. It specifies CASSLGPTVTGGEQYF.

This clonotype was recorded at least ten times. J is TRBJ1-2 and V is TRBV29-1; the D is unclear. The CDR3 loop spans 11 amino acids. The V end was cut by 1 base, the J end by 7 bases, with 7 bases between. Germline V gives CDR1 SQVTM, CDR2 ANQGSEA. DNA for the CDR3: TGCAGCGTTGAAGGGCTGGGTGGCTACACCTTC. Translating gives CSVEGLGGYTF.